This TCR beta chain was captured in a study of tumor-infiltrating lymphocytes in primary liver carcinoma. Study findings and constraints: Roughly 8-24% of top clones, and no more, occurred in all five tumor regions. Tumor top-250-clone fractions significantly exceeded those of blood (p = 0.039). Tumor-adjacent and tumor-blood pairs displayed less overlap than did pairs of tumor regions.

The authors made TCR beta cDNA from 400 to 550 ng total RNA with a constant-region primer. Three-round nested multiplex PCR performed with slightly modified ARM-PCR produced the TCR beta libraries. Amplification in the first two PCR rounds was performed using TRBV1-TRBV30 forward primers and a C-beta reverse primer for 10 cycles each. Each CDR3 protein is one row after TCRdb ran MiXCR on the multiplex PCR reads. This table has about 70,000 distinct CDR3 sequences, roughly 69% appearing once. The CDR3 extends over 13 amino acids. The V gene's germline CDR1 is SNHLY and CDR2 FYNNEI. With respect to this clonotype: The antigen is undetermined. Sequence at one end of the junction differs from germline and may be a read error.

Investigators took RNA and DNA out together from about 20-30 mg of unsorted bulk tissue. There were five separate regions sampled from each tumor. This chain links TRBV2 with TRBJ2-5; 7 bases agree with TRBD2. The sequencing sample was made of liver tumor tissue from sampling region 4. Subset of the sample: tumor region T4, right-lateral pole. This receptor was obtained from a man aged 40-50 years with primary liver carcinoma and hepatitis B virus infection. The CDR3 DNA is TGTGCCAGCAGCCCACTAGCGCAAGAGACCCGGTACTTC. It translates to CASSPLAQETRYF.